The subject of this entry is one TCR beta chain. Assay: immunoSEQ multiplex PCR; the TCRdb copy retains only in-frame clones and omits some. The data hold approximately 230,000 clones, with approximately 90% observed a single time. The data were taken from a study of blood T cell repertoires in COVID-19. As for the study in general: The analysed material was cDNA or gDNA that came from T cells, B-cell-depleted T cells, or PBMCs.

Participant-reported clinical history was the basis for cohort assignment. The receptor comes from a woman aged 25 to 45 with acute COVID-19. Sample: PBMCs or T cells enriched from blood (not recorded which).

Here the CDR3 reads CASSDRSIGEYF. The CDR3 nucleotides read TGTGCCAGCAGTGACCGGTCGATCGGAGAGTACTTC. The rearrangement uses TRBV2 and TRBJ2-7; D unclear. This CDR3 is built from 12 residues. Germline assignment: CDR1 SNHLY and CDR2 FYNNEI. V was pared by 3 bases and J by 11 bases, with 14 bases between. Looking up the rest from reference TRBV2 and TRBJ2-7 gives the full variable domain: EPEVTQTPSHQVTQMGQEVILRCVPISNHLYFYWYRQILGQKVEFLVSFYNNEISEKSEIFDDQFSVERPDGSNFTLKIRSTKLEDSAMYFCASSDRSIGEYFGPGTRLTVT.